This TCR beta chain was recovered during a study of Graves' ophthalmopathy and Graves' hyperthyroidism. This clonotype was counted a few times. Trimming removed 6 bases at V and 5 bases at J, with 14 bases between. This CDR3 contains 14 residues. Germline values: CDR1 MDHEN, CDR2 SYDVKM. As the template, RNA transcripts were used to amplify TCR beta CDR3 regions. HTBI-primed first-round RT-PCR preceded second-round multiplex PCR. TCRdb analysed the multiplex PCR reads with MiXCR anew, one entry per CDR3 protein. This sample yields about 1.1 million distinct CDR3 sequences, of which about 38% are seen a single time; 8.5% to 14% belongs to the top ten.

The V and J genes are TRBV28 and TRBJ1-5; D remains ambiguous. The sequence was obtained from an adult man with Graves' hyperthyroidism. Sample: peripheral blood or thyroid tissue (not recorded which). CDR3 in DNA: TGTGCCAGCAGCTATACACAGACCTATCAGCCCCAGCATTTT. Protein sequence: CASSYTQTYQPQHF.